This record looks at one T cell receptor (beta chain) sequence and its context. Its antigen is still unknown. Looked up from germline, CDR1 is GTSNPN and CDR2 is SVGIG (reference sequence). Trimming took 2 bases from V and 3 from J; bases not matched to a gene: 5. This CDR3 is built from 15 residues. These data belong to a study of cytomegalovirus exposure and HLA in healthy donors. With 60 Vbeta and 13 Jbeta primers, the PCR was carried out. Produced via immunoSEQ multiplex PCR; TCRdb's table is partial and in-frame only. This table holds 150,000 to 200,000 clones, 80% to 90% found once. Study results and limitations: Solely CMV serostatus was available to characterize immune exposure. The study listed approximately 160 cytomegalovirus-associated TCR beta chains.

Sequencing input: PBMCs. The chain links TRBV30 to TRBJ1-3; TRBD1 matches at 9 bases. This clonotype was sampled from a young man in good health and CMV-seropositive. The CDR3 here is CAWSQQGALGNTIYF. The CDR3, as DNA: TGTGCCTGGAGTCAACAGGGGGCGCTTGGAAACACCATATATTTT.